A single TCR beta chain is shown here with its context. Its antigen is unknown. The entry originates in a study of T cell repertoires in cytomegalovirus infection. Study at large: From public TCR beta signatures came an indication of both CMV infection and matching HLA type.

The CDR3 has 14 residues. V was trimmed by 2 bases and J by 6 bases, leaving 11 bases between them. Study observations and caveats: Frequencies of public TCR beta families were cumulated, and this identified carriers of CMV plus the relevant HLA. Dominating the ex vivo response were TCR beta clonotypes that were CMV-specific and HLA-C-restricted.

One entry per CDR3 protein, called by TCRdb with MiXCR from the reads. The sample lists about 770,000 distinct CDR3 sequences, just under 30% occurring once. The source of this sequence is a human donor in good health (CMV status not recorded). Some clones in this sample may be carry-over from other donors' samples. V usage is TRBV12-3 or TRBV12-4 and J usage is TRBJ1-5; D is possibly TRBD1 (5 bases). The material was cultured CD8+ T cells from PBMCs, obtained from culture after CMV antigen stimulation. The CDR3 DNA is TGTGCCAGCAGTTTAAGCAGGGCGGCTCAGCCCCAGCATTTT. As protein: CASSLSRAAQPQHF.